This T cell receptor beta chain is drawn from a study of blood T cell repertoires in COVID-19. Study at large: Collection of acute and convalescent COVID-19 samples took place in the United States, Italy and Spain. T cells, B-cell-depleted T cells, or PBMCs supplied cDNA or gDNA.

The CDR3 loop spans 14 amino acids. The germline V and J ends were trimmed by 6 bases and 5 bases, with 16 bases remaining between them. Germline CDR1 ENHRY, CDR2 SYGVKD. The authors' processing: Researchers report that nucleated cell counts were estimated from reference gene primer amplification. Clones were read by immunoSEQ multiplex PCR, and TCRdb kept only the in-frame ones, dropping some. V, J and clone size derive from that table, while D and trimming were established from the DNA sequence. The sample lists 60,000 to 85,000 clones; about four fifths were seen once. The sequence derives from an older woman with acute or convalescent COVID-19. The chain uses TRBV10-3 and TRBJ1-1, with D perhaps matching TRBD1 (5 bases). Sequenced sample: peripheral blood. The CDR3 sequence is CAIRGEAGNTEAFF. The CDR3 nucleotides are TGTGCCATCAGGGGGGAGGCGGGCAATACTGAAGCTTTCTTT.